The TCR beta chain under discussion was sequenced for a study of a mutant IDH1 vaccine in newly diagnosed glioma. Overall study: The study started vaccination 4-6 weeks after radiotherapy alone, or with temozolomide cycles. The therapy given earlier, which was standard therapy, consisted of radiotherapy, temozolomide, or both, and most of the patients received both. Visit timing is recorded as week 35 for V12 and week 47 for V13.

Using immunoSEQ multiplex PCR, the repertoire was profiled, and TCRdb retains in-frame clones only, with some absent. The table lists some 42,000 clones, approximately 83% of them singletons. Time point of the sample: week 35, safety follow-up. A 20-mer mutant IDH1 peptide at 300 ug was injected subcutaneously with topical imiquimod. V was shortened by 0 bases and J by 2 bases, with 8 bases between the two germline ends. CDR3 size: 14 residues. From germline, CDR1 is SGDLS and CDR2 YYNGEE. Concerning this clone: Its matching antigen is unknown.

The TCR originated in a woman aged 50 to 60 with glioma. The rearrangement uses TRBV9 and TRBJ1-2; D is unresolved. Sequenced here: PBMCs, sampled from a glioma patient whose treatment included an IDH1 peptide vaccine. Here the CDR3 reads CASSVDVRNYGYTF. CDR3 DNA sequence: TGTGCCAGCAGCGTAGACGTCAGGAACTATGGCTACACCTTC.